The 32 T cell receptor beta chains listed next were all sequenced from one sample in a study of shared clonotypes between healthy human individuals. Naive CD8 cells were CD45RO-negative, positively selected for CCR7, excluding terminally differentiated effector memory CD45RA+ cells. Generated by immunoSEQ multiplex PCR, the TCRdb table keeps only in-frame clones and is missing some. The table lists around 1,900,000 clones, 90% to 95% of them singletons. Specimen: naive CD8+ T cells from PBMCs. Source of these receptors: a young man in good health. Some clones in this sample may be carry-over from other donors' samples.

CDR3 DNA: TGCGCCAGCTGGAGCGACAGCACTGAAGCTTTCTTT. Protein product: CASWSDSTEAFF. This chain joins TRBV5-1 and TRBJ1-1; perhaps TRBD1 as D (5 bases). Germline CDR1 is SGHRS and CDR2 is YFSETQ. This CDR3 region has 12 residues. V was shortened by 7 bases and J by 4 bases, with 11 bases between the two germline ends.

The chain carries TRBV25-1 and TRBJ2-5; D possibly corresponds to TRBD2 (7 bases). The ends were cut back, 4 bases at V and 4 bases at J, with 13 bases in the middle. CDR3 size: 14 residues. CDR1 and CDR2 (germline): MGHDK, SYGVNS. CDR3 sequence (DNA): TGTGCCAGCAGTGGGGTAGGGGGGGGAGAGACCCAGTACTTC. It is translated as CASSGVGGGETQYF.

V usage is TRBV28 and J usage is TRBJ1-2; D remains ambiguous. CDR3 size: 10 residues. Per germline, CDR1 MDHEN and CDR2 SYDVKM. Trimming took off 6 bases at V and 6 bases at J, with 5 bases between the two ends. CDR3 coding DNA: TGTGCCAGCAGGAAGAATGGCTACACCTTC. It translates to CASRKNGYTF.

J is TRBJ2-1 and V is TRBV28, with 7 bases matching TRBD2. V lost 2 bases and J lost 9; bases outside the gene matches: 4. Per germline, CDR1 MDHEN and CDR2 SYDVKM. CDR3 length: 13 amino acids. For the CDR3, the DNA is TGTGCCAGCAGTTTAGGACTAGTTGGTGAGCAGTTCTTC. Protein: CASSLGLVGEQFF.

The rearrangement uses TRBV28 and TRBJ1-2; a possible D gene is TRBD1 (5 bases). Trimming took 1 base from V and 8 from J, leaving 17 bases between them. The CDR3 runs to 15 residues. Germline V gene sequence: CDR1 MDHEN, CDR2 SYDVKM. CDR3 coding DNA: TGTGCCAGCAGTTTATCCCGTTGGGGAGGGGACGGCTACACCTTC. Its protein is CASSLSRWGGDGYTF.

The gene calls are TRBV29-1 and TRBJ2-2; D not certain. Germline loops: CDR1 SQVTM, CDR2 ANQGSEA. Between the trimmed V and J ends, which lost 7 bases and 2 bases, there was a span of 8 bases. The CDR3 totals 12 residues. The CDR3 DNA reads TGCAGCGCCCCCGAAAACACCGGGGAGCTGTTTTTT. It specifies CSAPENTGELFF.

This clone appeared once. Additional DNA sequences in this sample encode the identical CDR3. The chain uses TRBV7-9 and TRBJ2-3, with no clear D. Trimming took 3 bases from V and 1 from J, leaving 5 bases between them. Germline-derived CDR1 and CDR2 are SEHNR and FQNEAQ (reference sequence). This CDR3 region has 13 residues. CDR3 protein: CASSFRGTDTQYF. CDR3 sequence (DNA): TGTGCCAGCAGCTTTAGGGGCACAGATACGCAGTATTTT.

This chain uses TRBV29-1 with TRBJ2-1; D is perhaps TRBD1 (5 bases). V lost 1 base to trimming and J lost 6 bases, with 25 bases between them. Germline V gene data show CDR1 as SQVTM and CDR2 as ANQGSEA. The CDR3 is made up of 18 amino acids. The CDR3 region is CSVEAVGPYLRQGNEQFF. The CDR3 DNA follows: TGCAGCGTTGAAGCGGTTGGACCTTACTTACGGCAGGGCAATGAGCAGTTCTTC.

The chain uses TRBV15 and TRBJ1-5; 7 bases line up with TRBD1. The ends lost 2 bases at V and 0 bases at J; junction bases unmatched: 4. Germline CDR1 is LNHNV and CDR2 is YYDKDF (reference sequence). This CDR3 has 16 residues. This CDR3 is CATSRLGQHSNQPQHF. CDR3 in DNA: TGTGCCACCAGCAGACTGGGACAGCATAGCAATCAGCCCCAGCATTTT.

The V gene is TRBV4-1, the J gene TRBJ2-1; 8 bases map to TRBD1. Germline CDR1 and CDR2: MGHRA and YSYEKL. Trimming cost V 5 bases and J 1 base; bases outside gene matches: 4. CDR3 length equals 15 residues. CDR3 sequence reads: CASSDRDRSYNEQFF. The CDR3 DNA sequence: TGCGCCAGCAGCGACCGGGACAGGTCCTACAATGAGCAGTTCTTC.

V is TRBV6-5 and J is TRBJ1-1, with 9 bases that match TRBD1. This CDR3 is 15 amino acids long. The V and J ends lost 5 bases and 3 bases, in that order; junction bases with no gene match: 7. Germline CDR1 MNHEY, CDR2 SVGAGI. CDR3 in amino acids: CASSRTGVLDTEAFF. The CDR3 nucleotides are TGTGCCAGCAGTCGGACAGGGGTATTGGACACTGAAGCTTTCTTT.

CDR3 DNA: TGTGCCAGCAGTTTAGTAGGGGGCGGTGGTGAAGCTTTCTTT. Its protein is CASSLVGGGGEAFF. This rearrangement joins TRBV27 to TRBJ1-1; 7 bases are shared with TRBD1. Losses at the gene ends were 2 bases for V and 7 bases for J; bases not matched to a gene: 7. The CDR3 is 14 amino acids. Germline V CDR1 and CDR2: MNHEY, SMNVEV (reference sequence).

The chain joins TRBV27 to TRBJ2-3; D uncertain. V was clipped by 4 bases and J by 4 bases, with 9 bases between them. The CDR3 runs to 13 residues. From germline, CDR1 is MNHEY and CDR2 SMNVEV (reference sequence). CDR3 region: CASSSLSADTQYF. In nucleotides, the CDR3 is TGTGCCAGCAGTTCCCTTAGTGCAGATACGCAGTATTTT.

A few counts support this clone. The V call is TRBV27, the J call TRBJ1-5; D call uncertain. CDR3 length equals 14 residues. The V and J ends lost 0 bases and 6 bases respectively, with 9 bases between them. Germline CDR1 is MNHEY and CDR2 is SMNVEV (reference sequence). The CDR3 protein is CASSLSSFGQPQHF. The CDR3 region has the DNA TGTGCCAGCAGTTTATCGAGCTTCGGTCAGCCCCAGCATTTT.

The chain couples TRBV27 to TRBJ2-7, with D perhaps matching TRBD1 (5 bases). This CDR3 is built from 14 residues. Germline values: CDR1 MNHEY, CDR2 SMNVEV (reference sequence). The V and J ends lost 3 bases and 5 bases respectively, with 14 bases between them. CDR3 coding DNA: TGTGCCAGCAGTTTGTCAGGGTTTGGGGACGAGCAGTACTTC. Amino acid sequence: CASSLSGFGDEQYF.

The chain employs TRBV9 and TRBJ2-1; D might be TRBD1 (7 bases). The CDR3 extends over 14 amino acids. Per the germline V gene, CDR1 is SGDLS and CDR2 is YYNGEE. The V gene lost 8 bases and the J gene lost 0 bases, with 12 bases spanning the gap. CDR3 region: CASAGGGSYNEQFF. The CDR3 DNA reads TGTGCCAGTGCAGGGGGAGGCTCCTACAATGAGCAGTTCTTC.

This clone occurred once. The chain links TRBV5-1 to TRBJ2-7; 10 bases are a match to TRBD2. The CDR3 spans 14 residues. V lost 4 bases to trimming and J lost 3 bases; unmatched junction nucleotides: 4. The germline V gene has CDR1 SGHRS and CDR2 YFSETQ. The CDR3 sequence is CASSPGTSDYEQYF. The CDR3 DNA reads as TGCGCCAGCAGCCCCGGGACTAGCGACTACGAGCAGTACTTC.

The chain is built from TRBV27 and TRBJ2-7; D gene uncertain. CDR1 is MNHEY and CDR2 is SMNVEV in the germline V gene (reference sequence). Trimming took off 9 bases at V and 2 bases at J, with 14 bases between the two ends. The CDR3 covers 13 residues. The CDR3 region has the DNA TGTGCCAGTGCGGACGGATTAACCTACGAGCAGTACTTC. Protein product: CASADGLTYEQYF.

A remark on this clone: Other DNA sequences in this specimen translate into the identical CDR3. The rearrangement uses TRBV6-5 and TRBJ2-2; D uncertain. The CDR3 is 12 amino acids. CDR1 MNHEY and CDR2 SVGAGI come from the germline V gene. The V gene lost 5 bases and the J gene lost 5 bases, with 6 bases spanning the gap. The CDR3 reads CASSPGTGELFF. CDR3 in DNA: TGTGCCAGCAGTCCTGGGACCGGGGAGCTGTTTTTT.

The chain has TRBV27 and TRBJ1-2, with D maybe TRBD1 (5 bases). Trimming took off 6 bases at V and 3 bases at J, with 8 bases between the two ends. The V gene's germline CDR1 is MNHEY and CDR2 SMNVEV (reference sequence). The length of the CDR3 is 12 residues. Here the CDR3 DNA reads TGTGCCAGCAGCGGGACCGACTATGGCTACACCTTC. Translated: CASSGTDYGYTF.

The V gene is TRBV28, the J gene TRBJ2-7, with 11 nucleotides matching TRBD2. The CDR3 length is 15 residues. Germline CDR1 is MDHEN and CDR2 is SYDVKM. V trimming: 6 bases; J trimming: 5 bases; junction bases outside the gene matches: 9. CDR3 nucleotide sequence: TGTGCCAGCAGGATCACTAGCGGGAGAATCAACGAGCAGTACTTC. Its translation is CASRITSGRINEQYF.

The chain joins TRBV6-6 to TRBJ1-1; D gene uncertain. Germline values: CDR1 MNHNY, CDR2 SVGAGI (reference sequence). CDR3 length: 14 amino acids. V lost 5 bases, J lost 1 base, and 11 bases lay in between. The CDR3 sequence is CASSPTNRNTEAFF. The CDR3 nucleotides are TGTGCCAGCAGTCCCACGAACCGGAACACTGAAGCTTTCTTT.

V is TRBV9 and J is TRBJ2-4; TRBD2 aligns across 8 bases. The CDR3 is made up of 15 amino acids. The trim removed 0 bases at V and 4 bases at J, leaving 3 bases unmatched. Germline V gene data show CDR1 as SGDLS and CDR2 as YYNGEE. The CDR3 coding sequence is TGTGCCAGCAGCGTAGACGGGAGGGAGAAAAACATTCAGTACTTC. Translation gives CASSVDGREKNIQYF. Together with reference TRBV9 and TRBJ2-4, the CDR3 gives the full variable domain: DSGVTQTPKHLITATGQRVTLRCSPRSGDLSVYWYQQSLDQGLQFLIQYYNGEERAKGNILERFSAQQFPDLHSELNLSSLELGDSALYFCASSVDGREKNIQYFGAGTRLSVL.

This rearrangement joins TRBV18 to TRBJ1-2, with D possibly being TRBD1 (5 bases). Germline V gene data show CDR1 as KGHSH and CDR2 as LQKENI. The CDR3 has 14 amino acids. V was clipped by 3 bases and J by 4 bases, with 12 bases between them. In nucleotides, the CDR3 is TGTGCCAGCTCACCCGCAGGGACCGTCTATGGCTACACCTTC. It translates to CASSPAGTVYGYTF.

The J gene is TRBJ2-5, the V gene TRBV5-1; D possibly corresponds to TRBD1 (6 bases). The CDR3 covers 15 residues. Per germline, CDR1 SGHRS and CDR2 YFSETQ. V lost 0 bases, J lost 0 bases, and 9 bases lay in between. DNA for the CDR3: TGCGCCAGCAGCTTGGGGCAGGGGAACCAAGAGACCCAGTACTTC. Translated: CASSLGQGNQETQYF.

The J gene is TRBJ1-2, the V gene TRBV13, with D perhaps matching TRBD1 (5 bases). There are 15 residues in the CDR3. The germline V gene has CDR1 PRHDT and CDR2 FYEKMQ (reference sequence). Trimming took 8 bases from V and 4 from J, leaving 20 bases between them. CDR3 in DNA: TGTGCCAGCGCCCGGACCGGGACGGCCTCCTATGGCTACACCTTC. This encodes CASARTGTASYGYTF.

CDR3 region: CASSFTGASGEQYF. CDR3 in DNA: TGTGCCAGCAGTTTCACAGGGGCGAGTGGAGAGCAGTACTTC. The chain uses TRBV27 and TRBJ2-7; TRBD1 aligns across 7 bases. V lost 3 bases and J lost 7; bases outside the gene matches: 9. The CDR3 loop spans 14 amino acids. The V gene's germline CDR1 is MNHEY and CDR2 SMNVEV (reference sequence).

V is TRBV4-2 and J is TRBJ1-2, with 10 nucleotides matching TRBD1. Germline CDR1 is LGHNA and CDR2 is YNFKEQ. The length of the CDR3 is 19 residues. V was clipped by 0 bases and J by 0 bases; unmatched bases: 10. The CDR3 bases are TGTGCCAGCAGCCAAGAGGGACAGGGGATCGAGGGCGCTAACTATGGCTACACCTTC. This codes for CASSQEGQGIEGANYGYTF.

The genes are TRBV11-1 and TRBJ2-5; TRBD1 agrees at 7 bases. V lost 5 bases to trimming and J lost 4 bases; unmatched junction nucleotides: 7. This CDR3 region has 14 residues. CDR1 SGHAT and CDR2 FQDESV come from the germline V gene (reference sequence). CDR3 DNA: TGTGCCAGCAGCACGACAGGGCCTCGAGAGACCCAGTACTTC. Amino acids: CASSTTGPRETQYF. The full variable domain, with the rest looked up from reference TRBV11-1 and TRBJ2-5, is EAEVAQSPRYKITEKSQAVAFWCDPISGHATLYWYRQILGQGPELLVQFQDESVVDDSQLPKDRFSAERLKGVDSTLKIQPAELGDSAMYLCASSTTGPRETQYFGPGTRLLVL.

DNA for the CDR3: TGCGCCAGCAGCTCTACAGGGCTCCCGATCCACGGCGACTATGGCTACACCTTC. Translating gives CASSSTGLPIHGDYGYTF. The chain couples TRBV5-1 to TRBJ1-2, with D possibly TRBD1 on 6 matching bases. The CDR3 runs to 18 residues. V lost 3 bases to trimming and J lost 3 bases, with 24 bases between them. The germline gives CDR1 SGHRS, CDR2 YFSETQ.

CDR3 bases: TGCGCCAGCAGCCCTTTAGCGGGAGGGGATACGCAGTATTTT. It is translated as CASSPLAGGDTQYF. The V gene is TRBV4-1, the J gene TRBJ2-3, with TRBD2 identical over 11 bases. Germline V gene data show CDR1 as MGHRA and CDR2 as YSYEKL. This CDR3 spans 14 amino acids. V dropped 4 bases and J dropped 6; count of bases not matched to a gene: 3.

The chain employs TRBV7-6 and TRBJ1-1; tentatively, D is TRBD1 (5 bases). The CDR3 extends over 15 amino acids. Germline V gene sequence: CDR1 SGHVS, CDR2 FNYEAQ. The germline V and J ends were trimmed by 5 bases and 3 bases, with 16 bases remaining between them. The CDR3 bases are TGTGCCAGCAGCCCCCGTGGGGGTAGTTACACTGAAGCTTTCTTT. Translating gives CASSPRGGSYTEAFF.